This note documents a single T cell receptor (beta chain) sequence. This clone's antigen is unknown. No much larger clonotype is one base removed from it; base qualities were not supplied. This entry belongs to a study of long-term antiretroviral therapy in people with HIV (dated by TCRdb to between 2021 and 2024). For the wider study: Collection of the earliest samples took place about a decade ahead of the 2015 WHO recommendation for immediate ART, at a time when ART was typically delayed until CD4 counts fell. A retrospective serial study tested whether ART initiation and durable HIV suppression were associated with changes in peripheral blood TRB repertoire composition and diversity. A total of about 200 cryopreserved PBMC samples were contributed to the cohort by 30 adults with confirmed HIV infection, with samples collected serially over a mean of around 6 years (range 1-12). Among the 30 or so participants with HIV, around 10 were female. No cross-contamination during QIAcube processing was shown when test extractions of a monoclonal T-cell line were performed alongside fewer than 35 polyclonal samples. Study-wide findings and limitations: ART initiation was associated with a significant increase in TRB diversity, but diversity stayed significantly below transplant donor controls even after long-term ART. Inferences about post-ART repertoire changes were limited because no data were available on ART adherence, viral resistance or therapy changes. Expanded TRB clones identified before ART initiation dominated the repertoire at all time points, although this dominance fluctuated and declined in many PLHIV after ART. Because pre-ART samples had limited cell numbers, unsorted PBMC were profiled rather than sorted CD4+ and CD8+ T cells. The samples span the years 2004 to 2017, and the ART regimens used may be less effective than current regimens. Because PBMC availability was limited, only the TCR beta chain was sequenced, with no alpha chain pairing. Narrower CDR3 length ranges were observed in HIV repertoires than in controls, and an antigen-experienced repertoire with only a slight naive shift after ART was suggested by the network structure.

The CDR3 contains 14 residues, cysteine and phenylalanine counted. The read is trimmed to its CDR3 DNA, 42 bases read in frame from base 1. Germline trimming: 5 bases from V, 10 bases from J; junction bases outside gene matches: 7. CDR1 and CDR2 are drawn from the germline V gene (reference sequence): MNHEY, SMNVEV. The immunoSEQ hsTCRB v3.0 assay was used at survey level resolution to sequence the TRB variable region. A depth of roughly 35,000-55,000 T-cell genomes per sample was targeted for TRB sequencing. TRB libraries were pooled and sequenced on an Illumina MiSeq using a v3 150-cycle kit. The authors processed their data as follows. Repertoire analysis ran in R within a reproducible Nextflow workflow covering QC, data transformation and analysis. LymphoSeq2, an R package for exploring AIRR-Seq data, was used to implement custom analyses. A handful of samples that produced fewer than 5000 total TRB sequences were removed, so fewer than 200 HIV repertoires were analyzed. Among the roughly 200 retained HIV repertoires, 59 were collected before ART initiation and about 130 were collected after ART initiation. Each repertoire was downsampled to 5000 TRB nucleotide sequences, and summary statistics were averaged across 100 downsampling iterations. The analysis kept only TRB sequences whose CDR3 regions were at least seven amino acids long. Diversity was measured with a Shannon entropy-derived clonality score and the Gini coefficient. In repertoire networks, the top 5000 CDR3 amino acid sequences were linked whenever an edit distance of one separated two sequences. For TRB CDR3 amino acid sequences, GLIPH2 was used to predict antigen specificity groups and MHC restriction. To flag known associations with CMV, EBV, HIV or tissue antigens, CDR3 amino acid sequences were compared against VDJdb and McPAS-TCR. Pre-ART, post-ART and control groups were compared with Wilcoxon signed-rank tests and Holm-Bonferroni correction. TCRdb provides this immuneACCESS table in a form limited to in-frame rearrangements. Some clones are lacking; in checked studies, under half of them reflect an unresolved V gene, and why the rest are absent is not known. V and J calls and clone size are those listed in that table; D and trimming were worked out from the DNA. The sample table contains over 30,000 clones; only one count was recorded for approximately 87% of them. Jointly, the top ten make up about 4% of the sample.

Participants were included only if at least one PBMC sample before ART initiation and at least two post-ART samples were available. All participants with HIV were treated in the United States of America. Before DNA extraction, cryopreserved samples containing roughly 0.85-11 million PBMC were thawed and washed. At the time of the earliest PBMC sample, participants with HIV were aged between 23 and 54 years. PBMC samples from each participant spanned 1-4 timepoints before ART initiation and 2-8 timepoints after ART initiation, with a median of 7 samples. Serial HIV viral load, CD4+ T-cell count, ART history and demographic data were obtained for every participant. Genomic DNA was extracted from unsorted PBMC with a Qiagen kit on a QIAcube, processed in batches of 12 samples.

The chain joins TRBV27 to TRBJ2-1; 11 bases in the junction line up with TRBD2. This sequence was found in a woman between 45 and 60 years old with HIV. The sequencing here drew on unsorted PBMCs, taken 1.2 years after starting antiretroviral therapy. Read as DNA, the sequence is TGTGCCAGCAGTCCAGAGACTAGCGGGGCCGAGCAGTTCTTC. This is translated as CASSPETSGAEQFF.